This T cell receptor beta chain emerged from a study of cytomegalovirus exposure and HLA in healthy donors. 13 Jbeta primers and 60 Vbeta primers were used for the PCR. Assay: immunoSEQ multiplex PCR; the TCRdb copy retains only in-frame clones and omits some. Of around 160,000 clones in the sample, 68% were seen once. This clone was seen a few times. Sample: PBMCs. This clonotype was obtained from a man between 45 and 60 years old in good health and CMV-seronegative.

CDR3 sequence (DNA): TGTGCCTGGAGTGTAGGTCTAGCATGCCCAGTCCACCAAGAGACCCAGTACTTC. Translating it yields CAWSVGLACPVHQETQYF. V gene TRBV30 combines with J gene TRBJ2-5, with D possibly being TRBD2 (5 bases). The CDR3 contains 18 residues. The V gene lost 0 bases and the J gene lost 0 bases, with 20 bases spanning the gap. In germline, CDR1 is GTSNPN, CDR2 SVGIG (reference sequence).